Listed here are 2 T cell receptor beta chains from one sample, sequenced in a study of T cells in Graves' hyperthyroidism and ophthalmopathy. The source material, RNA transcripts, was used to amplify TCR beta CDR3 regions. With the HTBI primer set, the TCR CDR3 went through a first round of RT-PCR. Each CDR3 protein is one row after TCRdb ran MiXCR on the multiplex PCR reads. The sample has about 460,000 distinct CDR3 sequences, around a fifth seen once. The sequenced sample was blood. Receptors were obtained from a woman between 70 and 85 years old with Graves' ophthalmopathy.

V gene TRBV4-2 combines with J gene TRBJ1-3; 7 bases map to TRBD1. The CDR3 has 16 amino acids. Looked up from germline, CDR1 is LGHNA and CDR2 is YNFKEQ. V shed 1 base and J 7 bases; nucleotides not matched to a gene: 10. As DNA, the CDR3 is TGTGCCAGCAGCCAAGTACAGGGGCATCTGGGGAACACCATATATTTT. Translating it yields CASSQVQGHLGNTIYF.

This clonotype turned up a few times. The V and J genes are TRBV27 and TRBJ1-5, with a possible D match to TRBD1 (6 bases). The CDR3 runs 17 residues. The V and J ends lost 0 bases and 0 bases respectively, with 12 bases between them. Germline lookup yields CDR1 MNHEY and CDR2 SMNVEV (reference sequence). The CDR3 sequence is CASSLSGQIHSNQPQHF. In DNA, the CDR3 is TGTGCCAGCAGTTTATCAGGACAGATCCATAGCAATCAGCCCCAGCATTTT.